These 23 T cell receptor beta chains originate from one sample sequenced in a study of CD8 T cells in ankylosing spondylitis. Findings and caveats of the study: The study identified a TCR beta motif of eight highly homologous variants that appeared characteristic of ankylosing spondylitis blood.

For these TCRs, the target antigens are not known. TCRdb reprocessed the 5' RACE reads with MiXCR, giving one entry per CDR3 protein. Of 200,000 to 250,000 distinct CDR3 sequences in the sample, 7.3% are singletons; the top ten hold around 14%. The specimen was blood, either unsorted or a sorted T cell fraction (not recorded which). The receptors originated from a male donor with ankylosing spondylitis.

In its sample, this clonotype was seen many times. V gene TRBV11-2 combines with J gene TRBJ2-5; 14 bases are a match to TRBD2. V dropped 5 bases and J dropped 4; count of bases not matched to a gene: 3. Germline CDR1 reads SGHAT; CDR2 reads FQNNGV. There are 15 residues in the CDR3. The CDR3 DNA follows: TGTGCCAGCAGCGTGGGACTAGCGGGGGTAGAGACCCAGTACTTC. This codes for CASSVGLAGVETQYF.

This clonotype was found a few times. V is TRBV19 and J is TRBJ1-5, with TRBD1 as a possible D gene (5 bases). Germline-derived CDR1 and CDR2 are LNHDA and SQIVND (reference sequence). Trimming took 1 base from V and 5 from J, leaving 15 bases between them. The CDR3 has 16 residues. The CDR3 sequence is CASSIAGMGLDQPQHF. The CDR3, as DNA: TGTGCCAGTAGTATAGCAGGGATGGGCCTCGATCAGCCCCAGCATTTT.

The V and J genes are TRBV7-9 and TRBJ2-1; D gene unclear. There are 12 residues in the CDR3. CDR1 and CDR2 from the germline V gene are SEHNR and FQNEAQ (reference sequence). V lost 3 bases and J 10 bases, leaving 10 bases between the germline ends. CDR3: CASSFPVYEQFF. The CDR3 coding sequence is TGTGCCAGCAGCTTCCCAGTTTACGAGCAGTTCTTC.

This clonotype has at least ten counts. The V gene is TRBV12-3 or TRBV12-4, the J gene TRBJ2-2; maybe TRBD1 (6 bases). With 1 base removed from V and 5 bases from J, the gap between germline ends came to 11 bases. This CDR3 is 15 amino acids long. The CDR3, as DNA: TGTGCCAGCAGTTTAGGAGGGGACATGACCGGGGAGCTGTTTTTT. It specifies CASSLGGDMTGELFF.

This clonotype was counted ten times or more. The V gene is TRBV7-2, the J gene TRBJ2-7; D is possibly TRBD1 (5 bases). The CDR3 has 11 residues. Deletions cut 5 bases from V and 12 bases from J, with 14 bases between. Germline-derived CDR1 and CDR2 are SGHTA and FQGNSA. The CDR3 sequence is CASSQGLGAYF. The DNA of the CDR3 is TGTGCCAGCAGCCAAGGCTTAGGGGCGTACTTC.

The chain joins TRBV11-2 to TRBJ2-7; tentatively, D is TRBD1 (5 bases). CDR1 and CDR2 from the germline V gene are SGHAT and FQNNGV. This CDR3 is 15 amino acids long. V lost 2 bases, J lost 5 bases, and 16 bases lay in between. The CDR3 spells CASSLNPYAGNEQYF. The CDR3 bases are TGTGCCAGCAGCTTAAATCCTTACGCAGGGAACGAGCAGTACTTC.

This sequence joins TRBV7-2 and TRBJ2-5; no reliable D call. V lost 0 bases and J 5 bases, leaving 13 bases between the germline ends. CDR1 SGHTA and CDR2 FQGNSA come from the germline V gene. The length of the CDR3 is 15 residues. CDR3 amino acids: CASSLAPLQGETQYF. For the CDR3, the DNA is TGTGCCAGCAGCTTAGCACCCCTACAAGGCGAGACCCAGTACTTC. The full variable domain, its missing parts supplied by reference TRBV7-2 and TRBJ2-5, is GAGVSQSPSNKVTEKGKDVELRCDPISGHTALYWYRQSLGQGLEFLIYFQGNSAPDKSGLPSDRFSAERTGGSVSTLTIQRTQQEDSAVYLCASSLAPLQGETQYFGPGTRLLVL.

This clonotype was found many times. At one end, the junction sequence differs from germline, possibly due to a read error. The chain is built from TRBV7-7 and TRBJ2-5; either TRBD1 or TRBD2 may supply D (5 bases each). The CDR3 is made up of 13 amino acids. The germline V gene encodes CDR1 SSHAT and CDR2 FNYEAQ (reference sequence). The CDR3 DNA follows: TGTGCTAGCAGCTTGGGGGTCAAAGAGACCCAGTACTTC. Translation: CASSLGVKETQYF.

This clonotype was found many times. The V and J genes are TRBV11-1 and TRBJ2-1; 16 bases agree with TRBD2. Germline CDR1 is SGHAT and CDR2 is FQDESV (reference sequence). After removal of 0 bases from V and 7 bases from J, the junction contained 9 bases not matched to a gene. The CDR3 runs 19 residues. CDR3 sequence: CASSLAGLAGGQSRNEQFF. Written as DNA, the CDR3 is TGTGCCAGCAGCTTAGCGGGACTAGCGGGAGGGCAGAGTAGGAATGAGCAGTTCTTC.

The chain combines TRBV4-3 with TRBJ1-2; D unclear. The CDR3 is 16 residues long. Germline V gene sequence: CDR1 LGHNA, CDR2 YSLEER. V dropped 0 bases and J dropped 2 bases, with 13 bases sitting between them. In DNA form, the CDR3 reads TGCGCCAGCAGCCAAGATAGGGCTACACCGAACTATGGCTACACCTTC. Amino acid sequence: CASSQDRATPNYGYTF.

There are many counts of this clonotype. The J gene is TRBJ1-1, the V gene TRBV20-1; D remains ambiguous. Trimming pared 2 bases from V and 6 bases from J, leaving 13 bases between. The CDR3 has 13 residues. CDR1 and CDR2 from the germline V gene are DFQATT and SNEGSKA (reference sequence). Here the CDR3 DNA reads TGCAGTGCTAGAATTAAGAGGGTTGCTGAAGCTTTCTTT. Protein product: CSARIKRVAEAFF.

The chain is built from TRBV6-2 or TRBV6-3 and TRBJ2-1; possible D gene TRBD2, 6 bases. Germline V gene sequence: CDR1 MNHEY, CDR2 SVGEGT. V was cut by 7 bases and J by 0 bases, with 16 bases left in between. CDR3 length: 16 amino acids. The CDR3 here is CASNVGTQDSYNEQFF. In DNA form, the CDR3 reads TGTGCCAGCAACGTCGGGACTCAAGACTCCTACAATGAGCAGTTCTTC.

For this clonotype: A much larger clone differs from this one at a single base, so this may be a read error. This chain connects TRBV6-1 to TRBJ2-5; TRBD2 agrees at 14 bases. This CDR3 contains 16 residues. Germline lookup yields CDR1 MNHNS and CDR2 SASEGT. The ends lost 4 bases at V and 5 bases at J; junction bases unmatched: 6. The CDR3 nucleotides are TGTGCCAGCAGTGGGACTAGCGGGGGGACGCCGGAGACCCAGTACTTC. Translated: CASSGTSGGTPETQYF.

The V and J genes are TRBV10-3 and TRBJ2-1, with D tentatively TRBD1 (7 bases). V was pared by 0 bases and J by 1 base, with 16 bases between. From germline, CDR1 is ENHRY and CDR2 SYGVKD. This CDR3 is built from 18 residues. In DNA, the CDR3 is TGTGCCATCAGTGAGTCCTCGCGGGACAGATTATCCTACAATGAGCAGTTCTTC. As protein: CAISESSRDRLSYNEQFF.

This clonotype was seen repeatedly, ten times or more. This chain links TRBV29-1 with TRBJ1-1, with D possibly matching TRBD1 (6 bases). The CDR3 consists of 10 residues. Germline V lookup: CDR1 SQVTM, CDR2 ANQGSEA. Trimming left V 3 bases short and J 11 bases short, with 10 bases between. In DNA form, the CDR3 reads TGCAGCGTTGAGGGGGGCGAGGCTTTCTTT. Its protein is CSVEGGEAFF.

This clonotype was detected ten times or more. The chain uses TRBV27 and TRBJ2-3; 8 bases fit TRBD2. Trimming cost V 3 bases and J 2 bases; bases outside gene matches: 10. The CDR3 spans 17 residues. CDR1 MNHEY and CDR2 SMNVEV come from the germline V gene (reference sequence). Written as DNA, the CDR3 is TGTGCCAGCAGTTTCCCCCGGACGGGGGGGATCACAGATACGCAGTATTTT. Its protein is CASSFPRTGGITDTQYF.

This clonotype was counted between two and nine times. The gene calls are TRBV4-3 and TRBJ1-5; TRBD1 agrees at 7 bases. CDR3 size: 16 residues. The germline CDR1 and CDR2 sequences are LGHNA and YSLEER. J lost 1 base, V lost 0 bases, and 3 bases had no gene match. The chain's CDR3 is CASSQDRGGSNQPQHF. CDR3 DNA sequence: TGCGCCAGCAGCCAAGACAGGGGGGGAAGCAATCAGCCCCAGCATTTT.

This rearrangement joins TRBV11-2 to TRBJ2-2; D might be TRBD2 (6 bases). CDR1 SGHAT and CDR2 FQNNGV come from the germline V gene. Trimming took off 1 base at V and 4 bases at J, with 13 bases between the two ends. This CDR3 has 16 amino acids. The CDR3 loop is CASSLGRAGPTGELFF. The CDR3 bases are TGTGCCAGCAGCTTAGGGCGGGCGGGGCCCACCGGGGAGCTGTTTTTT.

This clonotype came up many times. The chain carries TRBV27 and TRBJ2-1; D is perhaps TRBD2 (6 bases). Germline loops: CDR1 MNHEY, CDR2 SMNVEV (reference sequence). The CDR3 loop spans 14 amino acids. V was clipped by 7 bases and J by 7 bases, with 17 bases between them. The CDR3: CASNIRGNTNEQFF. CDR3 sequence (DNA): TGTGCCAGCAACATCCGGGGGAATACGAATGAGCAGTTCTTC.

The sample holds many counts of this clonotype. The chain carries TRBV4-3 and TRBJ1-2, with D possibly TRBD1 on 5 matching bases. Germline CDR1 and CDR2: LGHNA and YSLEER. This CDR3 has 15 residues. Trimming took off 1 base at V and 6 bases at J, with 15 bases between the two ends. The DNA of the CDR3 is TGCGCCAGCAGCCAAGTCGGGACTGACCCCAATGGCTACACCTTC. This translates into CASSQVGTDPNGYTF.

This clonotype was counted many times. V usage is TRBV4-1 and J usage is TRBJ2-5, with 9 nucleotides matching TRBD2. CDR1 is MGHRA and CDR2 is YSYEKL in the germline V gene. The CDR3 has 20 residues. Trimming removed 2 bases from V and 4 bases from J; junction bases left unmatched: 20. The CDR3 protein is CASSQIGSEPAFSGGETQYF. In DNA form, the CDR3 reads TGCGCCAGCAGCCAAATAGGGTCGGAACCTGCCTTTAGCGGGGGAGAGACCCAGTACTTC.

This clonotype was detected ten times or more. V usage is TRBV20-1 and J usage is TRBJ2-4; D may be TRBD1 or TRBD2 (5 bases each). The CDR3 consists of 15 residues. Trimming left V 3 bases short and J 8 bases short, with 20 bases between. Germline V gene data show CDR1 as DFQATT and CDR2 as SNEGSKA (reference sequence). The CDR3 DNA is TGCAGTGCTAGGAAAGGGGACGGAAGATGGGACATTCAGTACTTC. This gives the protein CSARKGDGRWDIQYF.

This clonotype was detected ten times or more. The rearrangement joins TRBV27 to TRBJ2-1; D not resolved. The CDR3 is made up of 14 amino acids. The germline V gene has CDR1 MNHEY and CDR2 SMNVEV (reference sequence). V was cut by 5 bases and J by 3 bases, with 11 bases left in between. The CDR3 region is CASSLPVLYNEQFF. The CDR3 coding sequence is TGTGCCAGCAGTCTCCCTGTCCTCTACAATGAGCAGTTCTTC.